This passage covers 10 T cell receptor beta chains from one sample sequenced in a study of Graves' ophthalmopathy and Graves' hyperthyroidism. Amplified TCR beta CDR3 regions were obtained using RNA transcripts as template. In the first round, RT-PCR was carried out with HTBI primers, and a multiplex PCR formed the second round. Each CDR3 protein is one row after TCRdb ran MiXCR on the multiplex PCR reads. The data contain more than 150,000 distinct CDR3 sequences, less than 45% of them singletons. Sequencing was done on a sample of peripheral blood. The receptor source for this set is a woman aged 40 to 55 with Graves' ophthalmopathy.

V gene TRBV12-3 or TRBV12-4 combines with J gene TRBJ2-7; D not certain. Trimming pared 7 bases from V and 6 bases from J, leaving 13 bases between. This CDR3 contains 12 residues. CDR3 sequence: CASTHAASEQYF. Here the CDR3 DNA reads TGTGCCAGCACCCACGCAGCGAGCGAGCAGTACTTC.

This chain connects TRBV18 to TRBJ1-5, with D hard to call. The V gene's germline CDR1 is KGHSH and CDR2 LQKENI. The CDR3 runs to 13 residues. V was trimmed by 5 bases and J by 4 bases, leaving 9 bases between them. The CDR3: CASSVTINQPQHF. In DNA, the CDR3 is TGTGCCAGCTCAGTAACGATAAATCAGCCCCAGCATTTT.

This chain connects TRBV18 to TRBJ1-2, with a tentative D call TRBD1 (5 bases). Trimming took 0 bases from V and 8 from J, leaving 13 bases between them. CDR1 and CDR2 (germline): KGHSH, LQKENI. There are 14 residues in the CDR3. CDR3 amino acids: CASSPPGRVVGYTF. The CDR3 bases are TGTGCCAGCTCACCACCGGGCAGGGTAGTAGGCTACACCTTC.

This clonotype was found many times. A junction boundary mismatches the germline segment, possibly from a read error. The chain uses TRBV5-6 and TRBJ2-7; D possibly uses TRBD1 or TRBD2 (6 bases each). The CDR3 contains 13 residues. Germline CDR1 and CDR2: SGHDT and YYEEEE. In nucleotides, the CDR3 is TGTGCCAGCAGCTTCGGGGGCCCCTACGGGCAGTACTTC. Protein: CASSFGGPYGQYF.

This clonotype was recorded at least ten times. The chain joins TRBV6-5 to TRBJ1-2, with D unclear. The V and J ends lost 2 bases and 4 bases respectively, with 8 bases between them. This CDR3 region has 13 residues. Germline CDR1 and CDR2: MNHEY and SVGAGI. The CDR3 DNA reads TGTGCCAGCAGTTACCTCCGGGGCTATGGCTACACCTTC. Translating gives CASSYLRGYGYTF.

The CDR3 sequence is CAWSSTGTERNQPQHF. CDR3 DNA sequence: TGTGCCTGGAGCAGCACCGGGACGGAGAGAAATCAGCCCCAGCATTTT. V is TRBV30 and J is TRBJ1-5; the D gene is possibly TRBD1 (5 bases). The CDR3 has 16 amino acids. Germline V CDR1 and CDR2: GTSNPN, SVGIG (reference sequence). Trimming shortened V by 3 bases and J by 4 bases, and 19 bases separated the two germline ends.

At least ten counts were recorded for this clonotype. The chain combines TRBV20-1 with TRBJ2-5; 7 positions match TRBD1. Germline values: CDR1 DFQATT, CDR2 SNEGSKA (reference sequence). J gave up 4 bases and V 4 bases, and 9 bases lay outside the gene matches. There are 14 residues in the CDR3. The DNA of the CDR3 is TGCAGTGCTAATGACAGGGTTGTCGCAGAGACCCAGTACTTC. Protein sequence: CSANDRVVAETQYF.

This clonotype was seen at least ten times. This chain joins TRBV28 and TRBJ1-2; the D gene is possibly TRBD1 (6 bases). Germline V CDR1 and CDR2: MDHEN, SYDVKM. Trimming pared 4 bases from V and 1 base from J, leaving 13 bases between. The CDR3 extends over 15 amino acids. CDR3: CASSSPGQLNYGYTF. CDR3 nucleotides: TGTGCCAGCAGTTCACCGGGACAACTTAACTATGGCTACACCTTC.

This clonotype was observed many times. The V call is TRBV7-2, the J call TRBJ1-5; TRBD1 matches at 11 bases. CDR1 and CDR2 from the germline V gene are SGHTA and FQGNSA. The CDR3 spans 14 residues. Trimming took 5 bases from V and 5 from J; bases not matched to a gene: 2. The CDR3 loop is CASSTGQGDQPQHF. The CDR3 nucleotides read TGTGCCAGCAGCACGGGACAGGGGGATCAGCCCCAGCATTTT.

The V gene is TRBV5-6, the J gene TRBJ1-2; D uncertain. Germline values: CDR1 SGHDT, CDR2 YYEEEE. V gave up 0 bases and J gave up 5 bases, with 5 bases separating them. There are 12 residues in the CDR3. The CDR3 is CASSLVPYGYTF. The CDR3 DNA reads TGTGCCAGCAGCTTGGTCCCTTATGGCTACACCTTC.